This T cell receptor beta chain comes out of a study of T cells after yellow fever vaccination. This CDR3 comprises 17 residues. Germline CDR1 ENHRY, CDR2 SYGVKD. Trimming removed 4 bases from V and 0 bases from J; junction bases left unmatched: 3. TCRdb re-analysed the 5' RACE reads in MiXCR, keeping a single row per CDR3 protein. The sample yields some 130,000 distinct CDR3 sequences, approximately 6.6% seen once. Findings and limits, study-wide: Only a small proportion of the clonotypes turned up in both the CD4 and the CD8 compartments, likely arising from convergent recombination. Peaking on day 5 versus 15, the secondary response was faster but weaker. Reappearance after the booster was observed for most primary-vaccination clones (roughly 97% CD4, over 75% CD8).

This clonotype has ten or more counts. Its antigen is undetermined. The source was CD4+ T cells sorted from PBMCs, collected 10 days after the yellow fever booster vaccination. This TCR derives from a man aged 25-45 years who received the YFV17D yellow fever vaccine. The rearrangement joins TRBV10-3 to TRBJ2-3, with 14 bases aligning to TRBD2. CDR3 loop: CAISAGTSGRSTDTQYF. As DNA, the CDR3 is TGTGCCATCAGTGCCGGGACTAGCGGGAGAAGCACAGATACGCAGTATTTT.